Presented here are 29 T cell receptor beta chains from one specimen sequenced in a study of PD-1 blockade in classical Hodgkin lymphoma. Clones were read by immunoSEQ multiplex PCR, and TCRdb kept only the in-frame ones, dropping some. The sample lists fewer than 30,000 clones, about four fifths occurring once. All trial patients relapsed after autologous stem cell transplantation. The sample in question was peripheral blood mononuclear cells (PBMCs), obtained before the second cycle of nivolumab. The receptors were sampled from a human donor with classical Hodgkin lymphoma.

CDR3 nucleotide sequence: TGTGCCAGCAGTTCTCTAGCGGGGGCGGGAGATACGCAGTATTTT. Encoded protein: CASSSLAGAGDTQYF. This chain links TRBV6-5 with TRBJ2-3, with 10 bases lining up with TRBD2. Trimming removed 4 bases from V and 5 bases from J; junction bases left unmatched: 6. Per germline, CDR1 MNHEY and CDR2 SVGAGI. This CDR3 region has 15 residues.

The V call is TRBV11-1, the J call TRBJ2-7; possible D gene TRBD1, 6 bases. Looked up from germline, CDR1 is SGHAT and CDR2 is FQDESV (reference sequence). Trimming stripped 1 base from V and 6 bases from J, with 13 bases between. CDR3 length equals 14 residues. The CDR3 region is CASSLVPTGTEQYF. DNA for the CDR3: TGTGCCAGCAGCTTAGTACCCACAGGGACCGAGCAGTACTTC.

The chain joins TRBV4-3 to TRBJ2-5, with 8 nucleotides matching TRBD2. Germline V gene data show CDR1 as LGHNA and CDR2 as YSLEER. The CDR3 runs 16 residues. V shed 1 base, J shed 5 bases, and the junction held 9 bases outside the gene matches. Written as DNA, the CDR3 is TGCGCCAGCAGCCAAGGCGGGGGGCTAAGGGGGGAGACCCAGTACTTC. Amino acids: CASSQGGGLRGETQYF.

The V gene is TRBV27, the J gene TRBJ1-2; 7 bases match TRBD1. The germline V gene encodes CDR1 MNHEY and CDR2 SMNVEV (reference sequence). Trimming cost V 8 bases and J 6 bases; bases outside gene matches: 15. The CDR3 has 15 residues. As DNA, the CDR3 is TGTGCCAGCGGGCCCACAGGGGCCTTGCTTGATGGCTACACCTTC. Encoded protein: CASGPTGALLDGYTF.

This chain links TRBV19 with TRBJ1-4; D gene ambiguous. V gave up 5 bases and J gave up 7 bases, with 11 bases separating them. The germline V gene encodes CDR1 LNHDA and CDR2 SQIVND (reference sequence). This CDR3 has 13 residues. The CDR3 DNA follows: TGTGCCAGTAGTCCACGGTTGGGTGAAAAACTGTTTTTT. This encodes CASSPRLGEKLFF.

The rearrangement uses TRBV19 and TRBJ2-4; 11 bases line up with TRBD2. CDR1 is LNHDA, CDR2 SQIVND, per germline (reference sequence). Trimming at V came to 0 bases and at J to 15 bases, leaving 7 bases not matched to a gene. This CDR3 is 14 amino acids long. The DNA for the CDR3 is TGTGCCAGTAGTATAGAGGGGACTAGCGGTCCCCCGTACTTC. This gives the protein CASSIEGTSGPPYF.

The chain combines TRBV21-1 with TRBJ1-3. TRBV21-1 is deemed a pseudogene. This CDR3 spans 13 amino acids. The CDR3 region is CASPRRTGNTIYF. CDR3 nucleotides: TGTGCCAGCCCGCGACGGACTGGAAACACCATATATTTT.

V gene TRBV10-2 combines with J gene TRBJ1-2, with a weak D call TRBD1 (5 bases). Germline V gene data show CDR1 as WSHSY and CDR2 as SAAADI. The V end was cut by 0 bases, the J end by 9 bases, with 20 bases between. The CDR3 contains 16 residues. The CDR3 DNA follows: TGCGCCAGCAGTGAGTCCCTCGGGGCCGGGAGGGAACGCTACACCTTC. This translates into CASSESLGAGRERYTF.

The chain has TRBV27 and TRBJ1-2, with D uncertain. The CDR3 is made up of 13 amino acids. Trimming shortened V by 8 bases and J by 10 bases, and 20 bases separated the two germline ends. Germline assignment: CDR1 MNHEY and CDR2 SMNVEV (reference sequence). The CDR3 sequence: CASAQPGLGDYTF. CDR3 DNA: TGTGCCAGCGCCCAACCCGGACTCGGTGACTACACCTTC.

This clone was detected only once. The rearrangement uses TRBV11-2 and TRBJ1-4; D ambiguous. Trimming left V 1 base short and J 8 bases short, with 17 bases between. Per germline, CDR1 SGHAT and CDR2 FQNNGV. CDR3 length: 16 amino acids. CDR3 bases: TGTGCCAGCAGCTTAGGTGTAGGGCCGGAATGGGAAAAACTGTTTTTT. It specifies CASSLGVGPEWEKLFF. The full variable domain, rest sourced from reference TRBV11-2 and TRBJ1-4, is EAGVAQSPRYKIIEKRQSVAFWCNPISGHATLYWYQQILGQGPKLLIQFQNNGVVDDSQLPKDRFSAERLKGVDSTLKIQPAKLEDSAVYLCASSLGVGPEWEKLFFGSGTQLSVL.

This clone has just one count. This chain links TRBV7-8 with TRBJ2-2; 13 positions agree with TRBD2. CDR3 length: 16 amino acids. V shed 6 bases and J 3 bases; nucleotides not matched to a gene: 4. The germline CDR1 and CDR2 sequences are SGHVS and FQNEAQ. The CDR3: CASRLAGGSDTGELFF. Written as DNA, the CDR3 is TGTGCCAGCAGACTAGCGGGGGGGTCTGACACCGGGGAGCTGTTTTTT.

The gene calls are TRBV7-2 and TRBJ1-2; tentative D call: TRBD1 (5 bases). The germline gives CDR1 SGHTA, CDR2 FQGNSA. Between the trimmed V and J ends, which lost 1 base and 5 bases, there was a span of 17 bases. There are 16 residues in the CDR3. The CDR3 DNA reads TGTGCCAGCAGCTTAGGAGTCGGGGCTGCGGGGTATGGCTACACCTTC. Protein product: CASSLGVGAAGYGYTF.

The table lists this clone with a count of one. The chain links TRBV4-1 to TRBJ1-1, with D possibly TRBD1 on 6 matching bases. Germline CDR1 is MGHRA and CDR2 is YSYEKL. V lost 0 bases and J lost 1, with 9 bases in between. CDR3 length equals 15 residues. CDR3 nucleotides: TGCGCCAGCAGCCAAGATACCAGGGGGAACACTGAAGCTTTCTTT. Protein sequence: CASSQDTRGNTEAFF.

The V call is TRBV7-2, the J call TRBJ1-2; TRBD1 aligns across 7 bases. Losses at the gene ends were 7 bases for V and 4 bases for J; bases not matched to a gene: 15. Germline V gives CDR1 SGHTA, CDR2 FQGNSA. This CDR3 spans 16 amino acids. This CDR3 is CASTIQGLGLGYGYTF. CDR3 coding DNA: TGTGCCAGCACAATACAGGGGTTGGGACTAGGCTATGGCTACACCTTC.

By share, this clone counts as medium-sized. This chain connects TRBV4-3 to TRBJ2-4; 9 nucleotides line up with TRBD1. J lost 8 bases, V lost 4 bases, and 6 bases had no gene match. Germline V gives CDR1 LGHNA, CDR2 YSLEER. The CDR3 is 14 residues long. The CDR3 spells CASSLEYRGHIQYF. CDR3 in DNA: TGCGCCAGCAGCCTCGAATACAGGGGGCACATTCAGTACTTC.

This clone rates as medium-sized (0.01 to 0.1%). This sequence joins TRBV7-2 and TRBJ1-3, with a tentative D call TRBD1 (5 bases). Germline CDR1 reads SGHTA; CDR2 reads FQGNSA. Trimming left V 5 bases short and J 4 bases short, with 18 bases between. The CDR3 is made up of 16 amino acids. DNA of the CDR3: TGTGCCAGCAGCGGTCCTACAGGAACAATAGGAAACACCATATATTTT. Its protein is CASSGPTGTIGNTIYF.

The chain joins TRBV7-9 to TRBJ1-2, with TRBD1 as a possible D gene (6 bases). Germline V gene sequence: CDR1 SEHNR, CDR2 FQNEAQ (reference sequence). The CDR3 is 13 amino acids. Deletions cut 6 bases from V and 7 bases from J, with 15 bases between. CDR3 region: CASSAGTFAGYTF. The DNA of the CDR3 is TGTGCCAGCAGTGCCGGGACATTTGCTGGCTACACCTTC.

The CDR3 DNA sequence: TGTGCCAGCAGCGTGCTAGCGGGGTCCTCCTACAATGAGCAGTTCTTC. Translating gives CASSVLAGSSYNEQFF. The chain couples TRBV9 to TRBJ2-1, with TRBD2 matching 9 bases. With V trimmed by 2 bases and J by 0 bases, 3 bases remained unmatched. Germline assignment: CDR1 SGDLS and CDR2 YYNGEE. The CDR3 length is 16 residues.

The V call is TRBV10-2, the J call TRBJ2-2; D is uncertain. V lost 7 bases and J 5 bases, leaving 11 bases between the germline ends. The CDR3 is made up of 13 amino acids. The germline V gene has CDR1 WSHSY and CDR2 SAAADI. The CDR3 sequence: CASTSKDTGELFF. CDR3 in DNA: TGCGCCAGCACCTCGAAGGATACCGGGGAGCTGTTTTTT.

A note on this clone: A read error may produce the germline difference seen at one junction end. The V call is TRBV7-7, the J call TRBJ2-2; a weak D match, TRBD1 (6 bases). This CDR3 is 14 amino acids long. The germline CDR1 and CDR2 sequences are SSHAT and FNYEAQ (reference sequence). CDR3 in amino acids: CASSSLQGNGELFF. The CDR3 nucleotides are TGTGCTAGCAGCAGCCTGCAGGGGAACGGGGAGCTGTTTTTT.

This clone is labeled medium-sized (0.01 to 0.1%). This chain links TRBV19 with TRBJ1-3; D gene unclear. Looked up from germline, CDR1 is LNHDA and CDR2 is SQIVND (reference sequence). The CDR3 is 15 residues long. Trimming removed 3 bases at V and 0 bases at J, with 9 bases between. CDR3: CASSMPLSSGNTIYF. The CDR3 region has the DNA TGTGCCAGTAGTATGCCGTTAAGCTCTGGAAACACCATATATTTT.

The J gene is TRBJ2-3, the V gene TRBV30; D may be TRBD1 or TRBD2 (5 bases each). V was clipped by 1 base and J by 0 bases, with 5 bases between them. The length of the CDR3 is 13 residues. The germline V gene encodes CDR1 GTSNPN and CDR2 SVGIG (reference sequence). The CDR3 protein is CAWSGDSTDTQYF. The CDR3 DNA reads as TGTGCCTGGAGTGGGGACAGCACAGATACGCAGTATTTT.

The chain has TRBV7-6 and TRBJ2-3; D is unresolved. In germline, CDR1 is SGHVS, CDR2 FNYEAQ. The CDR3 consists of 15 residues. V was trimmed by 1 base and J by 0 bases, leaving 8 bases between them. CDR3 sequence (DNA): TGTGCCAGCAGCTTAGGCGCTACTAGCACAGATACGCAGTATTTT. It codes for CASSLGATSTDTQYF.

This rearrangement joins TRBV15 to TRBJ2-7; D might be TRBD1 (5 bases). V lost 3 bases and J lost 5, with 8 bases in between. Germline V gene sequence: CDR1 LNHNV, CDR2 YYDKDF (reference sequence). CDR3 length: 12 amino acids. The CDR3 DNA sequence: TGTGCCACCAGCAGCCCCAGGGACGAGCAGTACTTC. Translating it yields CATSSPRDEQYF.

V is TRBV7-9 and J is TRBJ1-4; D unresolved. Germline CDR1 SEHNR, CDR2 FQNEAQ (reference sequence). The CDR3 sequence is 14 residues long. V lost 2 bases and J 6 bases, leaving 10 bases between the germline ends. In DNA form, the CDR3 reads TGTGCCAGCAGCTTATGGGCAGGTGATGAAAAACTGTTTTTT. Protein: CASSLWAGDEKLFF.

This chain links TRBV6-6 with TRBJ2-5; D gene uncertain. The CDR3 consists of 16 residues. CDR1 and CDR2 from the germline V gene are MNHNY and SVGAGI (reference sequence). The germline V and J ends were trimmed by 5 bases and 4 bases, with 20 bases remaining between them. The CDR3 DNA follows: TGTGCCAGCAGTCAGGACGGTTACCGGGCGTCAGAGACCCAGTACTTC. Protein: CASSQDGYRASETQYF.

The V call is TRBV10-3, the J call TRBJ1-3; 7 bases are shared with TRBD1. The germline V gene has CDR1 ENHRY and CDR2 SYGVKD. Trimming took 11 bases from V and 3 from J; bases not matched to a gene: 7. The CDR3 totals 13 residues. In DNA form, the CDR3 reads TGTGCCGCAGGGGGGCGCGATGGAAACACCATATATTTT. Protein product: CAAGGRDGNTIYF.

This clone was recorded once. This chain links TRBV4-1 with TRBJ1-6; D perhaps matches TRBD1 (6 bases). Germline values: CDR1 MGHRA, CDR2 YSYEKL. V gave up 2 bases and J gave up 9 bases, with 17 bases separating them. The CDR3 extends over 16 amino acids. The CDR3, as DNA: TGCGCCAGCAGCCAAAGTCCTCAGGGGCTCCGTTCACCCCTCCACTTT. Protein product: CASSQSPQGLRSPLHF.

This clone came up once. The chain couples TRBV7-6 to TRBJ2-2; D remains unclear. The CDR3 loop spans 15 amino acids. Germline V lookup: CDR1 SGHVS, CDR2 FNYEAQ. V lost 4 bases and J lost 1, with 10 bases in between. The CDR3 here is CASSSDGLNTGELFF. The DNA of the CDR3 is TGTGCCAGCAGCTCGGACGGGTTGAACACCGGGGAGCTGTTTTTT.